This T cell receptor beta chain was sequenced during a study of chemoradiotherapy in HPV16-positive cancers. Study-level background: Candidate HPV-specific clones and shared TCR motifs came from a couple of HPV16-positive patients.

Repeated repertoire sampling spanned the course of chemoradiotherapy. Study-level points and caveats: Non-HPV-specific T cells did not expand in tumors during treatment, whereas candidate HPV-specific clones and E7-related motifs did.

V was clipped by 4 bases and J by 5 bases; unmatched bases: 7. The CDR3 has 14 residues. CDR1 is MNHEY, CDR2 SVGAGI, per germline. Libraries were prepared by immunoSEQ multiplex PCR; TCRdb keeps only in-frame clonotypes and omits some of them. The sample holds thousands of clones; over 60% are singletons and the top ten take 9.3%. This clone appeared once. What it binds is unknown. The starting material was tumor tissue, obtained from a patient who underwent chemoradiotherapy. The gene calls are TRBV6-5 and TRBJ2-5, with TRBD1 matching 7 bases. The receptor was isolated from a human donor with HPV-associated anogenital cancer. CDR3 DNA: TGTGCCAGCAGTTTCCCGGGCAGGGGGGAGACCCAGTACTTC. Residues: CASSFPGRGETQYF.